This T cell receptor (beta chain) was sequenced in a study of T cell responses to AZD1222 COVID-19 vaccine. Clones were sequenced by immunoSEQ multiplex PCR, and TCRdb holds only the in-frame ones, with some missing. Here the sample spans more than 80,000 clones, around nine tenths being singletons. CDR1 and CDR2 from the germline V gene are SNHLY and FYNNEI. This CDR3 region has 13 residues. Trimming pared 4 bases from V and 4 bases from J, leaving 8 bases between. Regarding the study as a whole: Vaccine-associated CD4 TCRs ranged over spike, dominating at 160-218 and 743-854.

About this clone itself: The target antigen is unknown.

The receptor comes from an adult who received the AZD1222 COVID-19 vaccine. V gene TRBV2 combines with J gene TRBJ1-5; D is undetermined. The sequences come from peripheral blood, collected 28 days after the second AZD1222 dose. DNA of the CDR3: TGTGCCAGCAGTGGGACCCAGAATCAGCCCCAGCATTTT. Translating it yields CASSGTQNQPQHF.